Reported below is one T cell receptor (beta chain). Germline V gives CDR1 MNHEY, CDR2 SMNVEV (reference sequence). Trimming cost V 2 bases and J 3 bases, with 7 bases left between them. The CDR3 extends over 13 amino acids. The source of the sample is a study of cytomegalovirus exposure and HLA in healthy donors. The PCR contained 60 Vbeta and 13 Jbeta primers. The method was immunoSEQ multiplex PCR; TCRdb's version includes in-frame clones alone and lacks a portion of them. The profile covers 150,000 to 200,000 clones, with about four fifths appearing a single time and about 1.8% taken by the ten largest.

The sequenced material came from PBMCs. The clonotype comes from a man aged 18 to 29 in good health and CMV-seronegative. The chain links TRBV27 to TRBJ1-1; unclear D gene. CDR3 in amino acids: CASSLRPDTEAFF. The CDR3 DNA sequence: TGTGCCAGCAGTTTACGCCCAGACACTGAAGCTTTCTTT.